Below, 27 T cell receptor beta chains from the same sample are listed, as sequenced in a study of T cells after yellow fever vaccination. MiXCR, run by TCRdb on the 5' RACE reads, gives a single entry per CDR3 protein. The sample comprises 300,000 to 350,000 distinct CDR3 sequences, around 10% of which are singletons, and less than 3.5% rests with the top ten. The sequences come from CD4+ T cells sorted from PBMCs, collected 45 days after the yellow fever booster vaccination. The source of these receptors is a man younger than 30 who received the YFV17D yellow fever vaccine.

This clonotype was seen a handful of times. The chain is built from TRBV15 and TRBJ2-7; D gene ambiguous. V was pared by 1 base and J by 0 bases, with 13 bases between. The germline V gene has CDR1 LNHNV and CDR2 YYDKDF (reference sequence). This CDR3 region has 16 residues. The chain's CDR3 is CATSRGGRTSSYEQYF. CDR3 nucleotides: TGTGCCACCAGCAGAGGTGGACGAACAAGCTCCTACGAGCAGTACTTC.

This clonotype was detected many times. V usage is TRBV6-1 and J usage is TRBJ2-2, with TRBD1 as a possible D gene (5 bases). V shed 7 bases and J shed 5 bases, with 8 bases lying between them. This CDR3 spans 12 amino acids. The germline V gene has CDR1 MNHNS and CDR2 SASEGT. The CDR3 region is CASTQGTGELFF. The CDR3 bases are TGTGCCAGCACCCAGGGTACCGGGGAGCTGTTTTTT.

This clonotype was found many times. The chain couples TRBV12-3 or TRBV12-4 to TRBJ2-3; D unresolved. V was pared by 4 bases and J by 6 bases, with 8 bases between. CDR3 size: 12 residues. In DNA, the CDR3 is TGTGCCAGCAGTTCCTCCTCGGATACGCAGTATTTT. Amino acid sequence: CASSSSSDTQYF.

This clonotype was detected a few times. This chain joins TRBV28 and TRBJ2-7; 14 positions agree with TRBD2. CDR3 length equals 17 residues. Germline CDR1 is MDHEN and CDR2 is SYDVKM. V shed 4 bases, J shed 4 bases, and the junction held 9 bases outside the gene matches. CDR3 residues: CASSSLGLAGGRYEQYV. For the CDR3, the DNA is TGTGCCAGCAGTTCCCTCGGACTAGCGGGGGGTCGGTACGAGCAGTACGTC.

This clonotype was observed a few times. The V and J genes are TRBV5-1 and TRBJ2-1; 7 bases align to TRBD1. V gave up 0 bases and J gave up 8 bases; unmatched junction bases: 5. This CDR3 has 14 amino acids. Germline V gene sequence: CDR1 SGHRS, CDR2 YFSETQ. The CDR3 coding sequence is TGCGCCAGCAGCTTGGGACAGGGAGAGGATGAGCAGTTCTTC. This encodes CASSLGQGEDEQFF.

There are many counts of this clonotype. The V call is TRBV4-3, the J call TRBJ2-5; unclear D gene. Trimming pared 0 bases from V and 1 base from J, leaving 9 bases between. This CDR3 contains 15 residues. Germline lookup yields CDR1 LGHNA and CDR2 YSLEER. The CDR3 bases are TGCGCCAGCAGCCAAGATCGATGGTTCCAAGAGACCCAGTACTTC. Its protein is CASSQDRWFQETQYF.

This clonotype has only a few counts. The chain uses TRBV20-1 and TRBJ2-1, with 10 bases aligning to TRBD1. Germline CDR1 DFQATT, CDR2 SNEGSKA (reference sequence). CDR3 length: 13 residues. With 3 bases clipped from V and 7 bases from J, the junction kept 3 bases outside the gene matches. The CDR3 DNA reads TGCAGTGCTAGGGGACAGGGGATTAATGAGCAGTTCTTC. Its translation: CSARGQGINEQFF.

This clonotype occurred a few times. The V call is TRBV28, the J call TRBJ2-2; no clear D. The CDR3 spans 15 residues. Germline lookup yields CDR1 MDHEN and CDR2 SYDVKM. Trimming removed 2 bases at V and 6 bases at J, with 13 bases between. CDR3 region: CASSLGEFRPGELFF. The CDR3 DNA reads TGTGCCAGCAGTTTAGGCGAATTTCGACCCGGGGAGCTGTTTTTT.

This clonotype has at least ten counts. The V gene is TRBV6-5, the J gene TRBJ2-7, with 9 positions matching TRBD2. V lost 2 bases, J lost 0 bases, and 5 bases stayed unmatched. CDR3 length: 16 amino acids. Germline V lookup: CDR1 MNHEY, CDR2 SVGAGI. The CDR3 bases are TGTGCCAGCAGTTACGGAGCGGGGGGCACCTCCTACGAGCAGTACTTC. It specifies CASSYGAGGTSYEQYF.

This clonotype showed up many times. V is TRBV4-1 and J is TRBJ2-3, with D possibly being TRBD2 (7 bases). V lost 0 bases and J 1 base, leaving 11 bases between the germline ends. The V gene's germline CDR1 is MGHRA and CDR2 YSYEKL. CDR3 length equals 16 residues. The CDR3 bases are TGCGCCAGCAGCCAAGATCGGGGGGCCGGCACAGATACGCAGTATTTT. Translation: CASSQDRGAGTDTQYF.

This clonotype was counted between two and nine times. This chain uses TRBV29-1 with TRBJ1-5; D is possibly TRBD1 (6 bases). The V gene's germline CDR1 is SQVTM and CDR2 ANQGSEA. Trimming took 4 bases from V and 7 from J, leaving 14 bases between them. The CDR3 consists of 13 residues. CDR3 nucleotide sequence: TGCAGCGTTGGTGGGACACGAGGCCAGCCCCAGCATTTT. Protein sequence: CSVGGTRGQPQHF.

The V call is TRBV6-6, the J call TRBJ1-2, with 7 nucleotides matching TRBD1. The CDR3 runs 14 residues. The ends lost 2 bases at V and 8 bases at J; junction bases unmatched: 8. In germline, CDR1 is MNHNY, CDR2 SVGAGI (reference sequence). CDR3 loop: CASSYPDRVTGYTF. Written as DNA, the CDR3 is TGTGCCAGCAGTTACCCCGACAGGGTAACCGGCTACACCTTC.

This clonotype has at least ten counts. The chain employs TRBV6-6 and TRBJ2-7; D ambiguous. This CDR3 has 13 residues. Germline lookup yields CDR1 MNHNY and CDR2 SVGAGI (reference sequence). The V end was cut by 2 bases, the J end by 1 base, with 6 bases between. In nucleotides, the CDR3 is TGTGCCAGCAGTTACGTTGGATCCTACGAGCAGTACTTC. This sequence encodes CASSYVGSYEQYF.

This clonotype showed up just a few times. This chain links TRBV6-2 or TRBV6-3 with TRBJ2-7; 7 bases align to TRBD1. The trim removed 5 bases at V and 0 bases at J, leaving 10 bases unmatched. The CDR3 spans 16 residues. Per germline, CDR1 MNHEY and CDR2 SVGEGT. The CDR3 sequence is CASSDTSRDSSYEQYF. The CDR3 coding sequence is TGTGCCAGCAGTGATACTAGTCGGGACAGCTCCTACGAGCAGTACTTC.

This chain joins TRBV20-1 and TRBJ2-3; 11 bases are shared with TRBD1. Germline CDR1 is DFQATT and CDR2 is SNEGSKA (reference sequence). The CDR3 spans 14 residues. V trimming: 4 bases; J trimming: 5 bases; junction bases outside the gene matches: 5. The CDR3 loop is CSATDRGQVDTQYF. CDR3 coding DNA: TGCAGTGCTACGGACAGGGGGCAAGTAGATACGCAGTATTTT.

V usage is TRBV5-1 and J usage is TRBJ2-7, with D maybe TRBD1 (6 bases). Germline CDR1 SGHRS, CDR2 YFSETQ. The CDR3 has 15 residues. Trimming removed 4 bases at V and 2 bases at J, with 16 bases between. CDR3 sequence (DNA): TGCGCCAGCAGCCCGTCACCGACAGGCCCCTACGAGCAGTACGTC. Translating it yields CASSPSPTGPYEQYV.

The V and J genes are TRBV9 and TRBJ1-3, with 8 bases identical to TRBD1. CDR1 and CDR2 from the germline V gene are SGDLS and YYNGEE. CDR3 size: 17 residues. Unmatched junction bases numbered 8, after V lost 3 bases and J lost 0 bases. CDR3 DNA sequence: TGTGCCAGCAGCGAGAGGGGACAGGTTCTCTCTGGAAACACCATATATTTT. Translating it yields CASSERGQVLSGNTIYF.

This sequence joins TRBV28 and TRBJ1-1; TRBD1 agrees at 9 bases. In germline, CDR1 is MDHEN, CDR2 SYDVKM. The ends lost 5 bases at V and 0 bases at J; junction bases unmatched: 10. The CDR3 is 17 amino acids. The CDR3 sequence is CASSPNRGRILNTEAFF. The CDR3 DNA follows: TGTGCCAGCAGTCCTAACAGGGGGCGGATTTTGAACACTGAAGCTTTCTTT.

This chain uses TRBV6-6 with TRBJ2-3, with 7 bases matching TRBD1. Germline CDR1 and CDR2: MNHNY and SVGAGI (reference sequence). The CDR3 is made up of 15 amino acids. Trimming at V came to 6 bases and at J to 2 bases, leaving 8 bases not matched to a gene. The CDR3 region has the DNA TGTGCCAGCAGCGGGACAGACATCAACACAGATACGCAGTATTTT. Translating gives CASSGTDINTDTQYF.

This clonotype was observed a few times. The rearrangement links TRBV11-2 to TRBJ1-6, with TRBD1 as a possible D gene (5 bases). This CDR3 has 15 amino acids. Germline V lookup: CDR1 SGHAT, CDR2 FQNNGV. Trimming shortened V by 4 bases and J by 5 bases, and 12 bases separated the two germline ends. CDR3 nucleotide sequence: TGTGCCAGCAGCTCCCGGGACGGCGATAATTCACCCCTCCACTTT. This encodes CASSSRDGDNSPLHF.

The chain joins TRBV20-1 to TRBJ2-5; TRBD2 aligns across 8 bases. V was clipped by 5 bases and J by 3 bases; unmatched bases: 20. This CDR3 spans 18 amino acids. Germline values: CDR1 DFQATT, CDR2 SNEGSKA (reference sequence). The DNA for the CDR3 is TGCAGTGCTGGCGAGACTACGACGCGGGGGGCGCAGGAAGAGACCCAGTACTTC. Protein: CSAGETTTRGAQEETQYF.

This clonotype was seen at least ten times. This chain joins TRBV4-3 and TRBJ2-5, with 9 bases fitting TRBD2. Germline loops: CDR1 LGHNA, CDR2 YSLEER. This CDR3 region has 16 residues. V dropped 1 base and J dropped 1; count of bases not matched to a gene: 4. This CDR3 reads CASSQGFSGGQETQYF. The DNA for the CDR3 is TGCGCCAGCAGCCAAGGGTTTAGCGGGGGCCAAGAGACCCAGTACTTC.

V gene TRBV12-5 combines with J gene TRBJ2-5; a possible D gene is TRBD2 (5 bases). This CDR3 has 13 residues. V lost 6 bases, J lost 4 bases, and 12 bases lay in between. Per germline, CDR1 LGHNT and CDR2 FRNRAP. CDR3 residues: CASGRFEGETQYF. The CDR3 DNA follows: TGTGCTAGTGGAAGGTTCGAGGGAGAGACCCAGTACTTC.

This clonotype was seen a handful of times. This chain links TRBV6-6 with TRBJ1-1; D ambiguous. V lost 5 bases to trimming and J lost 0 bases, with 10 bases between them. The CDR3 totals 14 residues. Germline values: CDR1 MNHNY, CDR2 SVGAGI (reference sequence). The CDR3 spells CASSALGLNTEAFF. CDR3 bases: TGTGCCAGCAGTGCATTAGGGCTGAACACTGAAGCTTTCTTT.

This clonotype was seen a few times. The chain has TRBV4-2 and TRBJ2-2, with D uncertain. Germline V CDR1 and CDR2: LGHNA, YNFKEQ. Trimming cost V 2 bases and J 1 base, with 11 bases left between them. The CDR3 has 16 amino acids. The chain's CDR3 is CASSQIPGENTGELFF. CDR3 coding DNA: TGTGCCAGCAGCCAAATCCCGGGTGAGAACACCGGGGAGCTGTTTTTT.

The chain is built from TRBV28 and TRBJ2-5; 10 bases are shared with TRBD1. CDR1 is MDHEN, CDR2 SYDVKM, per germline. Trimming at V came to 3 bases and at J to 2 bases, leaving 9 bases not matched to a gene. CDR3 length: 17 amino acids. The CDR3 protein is CASSLAGTGAFQETQYF. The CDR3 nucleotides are TGTGCCAGCAGTTTGGCCGGGACAGGGGCGTTTCAAGAGACCCAGTACTTC.

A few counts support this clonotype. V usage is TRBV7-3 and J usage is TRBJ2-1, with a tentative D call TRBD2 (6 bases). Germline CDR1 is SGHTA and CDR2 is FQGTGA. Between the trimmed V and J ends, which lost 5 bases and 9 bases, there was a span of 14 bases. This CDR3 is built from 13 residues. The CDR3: CASSPGLRTEQFF. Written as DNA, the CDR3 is TGTGCCAGCAGCCCGGGACTGCGCACTGAGCAGTTCTTC.